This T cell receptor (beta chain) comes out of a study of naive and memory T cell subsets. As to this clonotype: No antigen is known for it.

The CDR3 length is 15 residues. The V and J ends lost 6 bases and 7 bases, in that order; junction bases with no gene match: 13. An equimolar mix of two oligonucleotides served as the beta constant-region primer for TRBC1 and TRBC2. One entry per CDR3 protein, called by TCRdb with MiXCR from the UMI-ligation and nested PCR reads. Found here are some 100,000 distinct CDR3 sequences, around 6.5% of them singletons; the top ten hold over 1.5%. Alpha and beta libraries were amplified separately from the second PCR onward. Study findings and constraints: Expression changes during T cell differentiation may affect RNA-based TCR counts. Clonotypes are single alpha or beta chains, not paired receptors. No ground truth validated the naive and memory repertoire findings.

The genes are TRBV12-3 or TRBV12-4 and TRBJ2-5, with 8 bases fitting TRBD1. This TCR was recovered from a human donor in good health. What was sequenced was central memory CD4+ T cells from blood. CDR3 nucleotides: TGTGCCAGCAGCCCCCAGGACAGGGTGAGTCGGACCCAGTACTTC. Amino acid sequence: CASSPQDRVSRTQYF.